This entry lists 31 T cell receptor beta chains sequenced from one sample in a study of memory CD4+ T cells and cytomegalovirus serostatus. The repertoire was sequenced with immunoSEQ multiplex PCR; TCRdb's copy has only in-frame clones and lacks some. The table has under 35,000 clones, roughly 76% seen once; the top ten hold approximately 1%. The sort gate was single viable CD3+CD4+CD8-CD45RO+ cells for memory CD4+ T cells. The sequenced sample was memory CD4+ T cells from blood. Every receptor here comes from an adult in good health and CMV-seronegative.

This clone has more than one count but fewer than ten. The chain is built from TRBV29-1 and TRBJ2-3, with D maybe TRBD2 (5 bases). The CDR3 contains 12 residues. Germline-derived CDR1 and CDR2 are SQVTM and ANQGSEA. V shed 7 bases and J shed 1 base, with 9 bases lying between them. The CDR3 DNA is TGCAGCGGAGGGATCGGCACAGATACGCAGTATTTT. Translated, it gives CSGGIGTDTQYF.

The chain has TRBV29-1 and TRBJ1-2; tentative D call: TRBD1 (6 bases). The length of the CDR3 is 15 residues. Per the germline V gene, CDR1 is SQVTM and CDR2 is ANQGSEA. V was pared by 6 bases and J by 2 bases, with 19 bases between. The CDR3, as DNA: TGCAGCGTCGGGCCCACGGACAGTGCAAACTATGGCTACACCTTC. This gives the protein CSVGPTDSANYGYTF. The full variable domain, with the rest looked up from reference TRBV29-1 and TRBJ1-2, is SAVISQKPSRDICQRGTSLTIQCQVDSQVTMMFWYRQQPGQSLTLIATANQGSEATYESGFVIDKFPISRPNLTFSTLTVSNMSPEDSSIYLCSVGPTDSANYGYTFGSGTRLTVV.

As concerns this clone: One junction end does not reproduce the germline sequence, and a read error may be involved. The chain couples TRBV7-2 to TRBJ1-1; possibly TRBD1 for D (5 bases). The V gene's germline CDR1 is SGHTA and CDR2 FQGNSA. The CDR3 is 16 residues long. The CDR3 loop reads CASSLAPGGFGTEAFF. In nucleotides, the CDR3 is TGTGCCAGCAGCCTAGCCCCGGGGGGTTTTGGCACTGAAGCTTTCTTT.

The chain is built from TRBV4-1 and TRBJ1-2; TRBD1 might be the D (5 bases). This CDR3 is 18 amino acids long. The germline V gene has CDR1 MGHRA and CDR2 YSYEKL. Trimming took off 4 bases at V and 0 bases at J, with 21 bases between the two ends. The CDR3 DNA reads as TGCGCCAGCAGCCGGCTGGGGGGTGAGGGGAAATCTAACTATGGCTACACCTTC. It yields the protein CASSRLGGEGKSNYGYTF.

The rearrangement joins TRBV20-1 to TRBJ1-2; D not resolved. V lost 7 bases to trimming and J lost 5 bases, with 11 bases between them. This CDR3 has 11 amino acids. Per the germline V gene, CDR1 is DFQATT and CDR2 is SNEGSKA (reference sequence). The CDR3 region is CSGSGLYGYTF. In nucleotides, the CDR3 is TGCAGTGGGAGCGGTCTATATGGCTACACCTTC.

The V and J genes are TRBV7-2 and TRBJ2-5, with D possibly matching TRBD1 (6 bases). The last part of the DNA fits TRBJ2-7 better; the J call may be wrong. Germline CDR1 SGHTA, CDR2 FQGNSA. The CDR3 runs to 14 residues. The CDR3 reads CASSFQQGTYEQYF. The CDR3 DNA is TGTGCCAGCAGCTTTCAACAGGGTACCTACGAGCAGTACTTC.

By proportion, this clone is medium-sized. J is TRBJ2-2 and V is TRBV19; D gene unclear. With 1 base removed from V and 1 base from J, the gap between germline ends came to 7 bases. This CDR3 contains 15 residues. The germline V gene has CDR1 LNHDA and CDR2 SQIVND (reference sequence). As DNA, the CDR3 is TGTGCCAGTAGTATAGGTACAGTGAACACCGGGGAGCTGTTTTTT. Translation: CASSIGTVNTGELFF. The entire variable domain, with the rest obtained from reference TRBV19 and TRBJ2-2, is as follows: DGGITQSPKYLFRKEGQNVTLSCEQNLNHDAMYWYRQDPGQGLRLIYYSQIVNDFQKGDIAEGYSVSREKKESFPLTVTSAQKNPTAFYLCASSIGTVNTGELFFGEGSRLTVL.

The CDR3 nucleotides read TGTGCCAGCAGTAGACAACTAGGGGTCTACGAGCAGTACTTC. It translates to CASSRQLGVYEQYF. The chain couples TRBV27 to TRBJ2-7; the D call may be TRBD1 or TRBD2 (5 bases each). This CDR3 has 14 residues. Germline lookup yields CDR1 MNHEY and CDR2 SMNVEV (reference sequence). Between the trimmed V and J ends, which lost 5 bases and 3 bases, there was a span of 14 bases.

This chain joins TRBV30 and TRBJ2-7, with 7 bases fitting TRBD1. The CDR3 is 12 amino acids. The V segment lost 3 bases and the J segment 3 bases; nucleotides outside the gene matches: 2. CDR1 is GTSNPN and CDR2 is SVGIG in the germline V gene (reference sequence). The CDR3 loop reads CAWSAGGYEQYF. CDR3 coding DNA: TGTGCCTGGAGCGCAGGGGGCTACGAGCAGTACTTC.

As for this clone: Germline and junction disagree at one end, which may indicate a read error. The CDR3 loop is CASSLSLLRQLFF. The CDR3 bases are TGTGCCAGCAGTTTATCCCTCCTGAGACAGCTCTTCTTC. The J gene is TRBJ1-2, the V gene TRBV28, with a possible D match to TRBD1 (5 bases). The germline V gene encodes CDR1 MDHEN and CDR2 SYDVKM. The CDR3 runs 13 residues.

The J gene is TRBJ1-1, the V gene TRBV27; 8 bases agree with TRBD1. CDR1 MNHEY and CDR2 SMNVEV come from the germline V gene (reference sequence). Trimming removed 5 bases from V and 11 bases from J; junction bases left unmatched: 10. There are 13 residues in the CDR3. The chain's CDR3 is CASSGHRGDGAFF. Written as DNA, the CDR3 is TGTGCCAGCAGTGGCCACAGGGGGGACGGCGCTTTCTTT.

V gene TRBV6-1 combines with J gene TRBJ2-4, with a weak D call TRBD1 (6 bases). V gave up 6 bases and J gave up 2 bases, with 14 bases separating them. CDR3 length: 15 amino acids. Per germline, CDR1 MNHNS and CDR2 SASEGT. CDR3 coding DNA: TGTGCCAGCAGGCCTCCCGGGACAACCAAAAACATTCAGTACTTC. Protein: CASRPPGTTKNIQYF.

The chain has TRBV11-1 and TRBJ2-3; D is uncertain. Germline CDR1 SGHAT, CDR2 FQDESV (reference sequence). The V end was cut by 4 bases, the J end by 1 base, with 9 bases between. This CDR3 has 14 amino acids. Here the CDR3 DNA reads TGTGCCAGCAGCTCCGTGATACGCACAGATACGCAGTATTTT. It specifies CASSSVIRTDTQYF.

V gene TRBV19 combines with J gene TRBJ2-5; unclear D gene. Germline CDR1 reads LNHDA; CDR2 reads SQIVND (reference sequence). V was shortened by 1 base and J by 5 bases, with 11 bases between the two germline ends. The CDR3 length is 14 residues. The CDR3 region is CASSIAVNGETQYF. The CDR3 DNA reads TGTGCCAGTAGTATAGCAGTTAACGGGGAGACCCAGTACTTC.

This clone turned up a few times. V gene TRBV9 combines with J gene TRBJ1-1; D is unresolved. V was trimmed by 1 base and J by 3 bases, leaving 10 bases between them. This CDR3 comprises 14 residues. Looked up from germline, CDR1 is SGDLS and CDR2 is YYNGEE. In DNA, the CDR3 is TGTGCCAGCAGCGTAAGGCCGGCGGACACTGAAGCTTTCTTT. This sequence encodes CASSVRPADTEAFF.

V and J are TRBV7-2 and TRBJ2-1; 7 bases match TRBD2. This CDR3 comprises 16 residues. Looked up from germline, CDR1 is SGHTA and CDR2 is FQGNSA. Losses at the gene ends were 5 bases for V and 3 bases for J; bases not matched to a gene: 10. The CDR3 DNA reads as TGTGCCAGCAGCCCAAACAGCGGGATTGTCTACAATGAGCAGTTCTTC. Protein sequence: CASSPNSGIVYNEQFF.

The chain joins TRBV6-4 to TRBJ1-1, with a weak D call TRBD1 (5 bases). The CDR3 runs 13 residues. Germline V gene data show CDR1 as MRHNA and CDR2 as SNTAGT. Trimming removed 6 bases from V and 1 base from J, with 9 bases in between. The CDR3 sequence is CASRTGQNTEAFF. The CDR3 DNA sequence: TGTGCCAGCAGGACCGGACAGAACACTGAAGCTTTCTTT.

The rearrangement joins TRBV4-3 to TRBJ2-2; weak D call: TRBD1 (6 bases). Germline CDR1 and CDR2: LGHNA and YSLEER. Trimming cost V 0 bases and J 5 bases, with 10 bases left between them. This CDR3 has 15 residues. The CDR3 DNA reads TGCGCCAGCAGCCAAGATCGAAGGGGGACCGGGGAGCTGTTTTTT. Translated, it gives CASSQDRRGTGELFF.

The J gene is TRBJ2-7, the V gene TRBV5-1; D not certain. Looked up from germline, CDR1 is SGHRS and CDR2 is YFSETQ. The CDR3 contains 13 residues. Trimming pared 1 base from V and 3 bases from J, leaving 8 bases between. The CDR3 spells CASSLIADYEQYF. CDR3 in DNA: TGCGCCAGCAGCTTGATTGCGGACTACGAGCAGTACTTC.

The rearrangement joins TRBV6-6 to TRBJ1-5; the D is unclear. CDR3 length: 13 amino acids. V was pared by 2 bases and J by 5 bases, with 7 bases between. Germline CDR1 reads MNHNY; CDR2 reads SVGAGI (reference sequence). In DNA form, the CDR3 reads TGTGCCAGCAGTTACACGGCGCATCAGCCCCAGCATTTT. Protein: CASSYTAHQPQHF.

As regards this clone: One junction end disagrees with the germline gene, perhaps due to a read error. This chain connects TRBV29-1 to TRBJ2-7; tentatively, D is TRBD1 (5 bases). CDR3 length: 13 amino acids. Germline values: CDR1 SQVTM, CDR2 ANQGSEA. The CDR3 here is CSVEGQGSDEQYF. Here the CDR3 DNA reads TGCAGCGTTGAAGGGCAGGGCTCCGACGAGCAGTACTTC.

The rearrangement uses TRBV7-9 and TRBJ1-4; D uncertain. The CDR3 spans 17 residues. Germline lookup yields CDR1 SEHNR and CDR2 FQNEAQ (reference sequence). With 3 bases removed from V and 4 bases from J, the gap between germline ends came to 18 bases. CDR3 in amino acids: CASSFRELNSDNEKLFF. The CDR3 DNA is TGTGCCAGCAGCTTCCGAGAACTCAACAGCGATAATGAAAAACTGTTTTTT.

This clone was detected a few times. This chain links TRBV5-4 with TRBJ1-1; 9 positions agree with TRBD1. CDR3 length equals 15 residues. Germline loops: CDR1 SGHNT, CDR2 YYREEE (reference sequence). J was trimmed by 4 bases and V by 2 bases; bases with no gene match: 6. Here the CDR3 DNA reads TGTGCCAGCAGCTTTTCTGGACAGGGGCTCACTGAAGCTTTCTTT. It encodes CASSFSGQGLTEAFF.

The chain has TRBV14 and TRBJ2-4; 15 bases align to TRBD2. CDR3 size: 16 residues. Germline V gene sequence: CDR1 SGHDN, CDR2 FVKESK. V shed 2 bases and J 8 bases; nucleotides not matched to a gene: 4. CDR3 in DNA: TGTGCCAGCAGCCAATGGACTAGCGGGAGGGCCGACATTCAGTACTTC. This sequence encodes CASSQWTSGRADIQYF.

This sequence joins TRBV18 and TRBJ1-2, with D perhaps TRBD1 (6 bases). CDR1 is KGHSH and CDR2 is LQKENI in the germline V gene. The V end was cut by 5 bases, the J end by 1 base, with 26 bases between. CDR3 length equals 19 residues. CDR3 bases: TGTGCCAGCTCATCAAAAAGGTGGACAGACTCCGAATTTAACTATGGCTACACCTTC. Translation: CASSSKRWTDSEFNYGYTF. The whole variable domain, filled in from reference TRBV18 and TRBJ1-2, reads NAGVMQNPRHLVRRRGQEARLRCSPMKGHSHVYWYRQLPEEGLKFMVYLQKENIIDESGMPKERFSAEFPKEGPSILRIQQVVRGDSAAYFCASSSKRWTDSEFNYGYTFGSGTRLTVV.

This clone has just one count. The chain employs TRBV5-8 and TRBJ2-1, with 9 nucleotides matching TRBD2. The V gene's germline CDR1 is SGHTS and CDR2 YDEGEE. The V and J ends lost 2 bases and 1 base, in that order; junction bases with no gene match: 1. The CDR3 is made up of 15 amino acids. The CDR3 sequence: CASSFSGSSYNEQFF. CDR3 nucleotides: TGTGCCAGCAGCTTTAGCGGGAGTTCCTACAATGAGCAGTTCTTC.

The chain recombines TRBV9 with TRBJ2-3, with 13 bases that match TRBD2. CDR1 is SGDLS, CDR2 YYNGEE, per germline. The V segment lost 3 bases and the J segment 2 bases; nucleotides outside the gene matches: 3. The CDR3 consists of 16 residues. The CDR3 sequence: CASSATSGGVTDTQYF. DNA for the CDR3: TGTGCCAGCAGCGCAACTAGCGGGGGGGTCACAGATACGCAGTATTTT.

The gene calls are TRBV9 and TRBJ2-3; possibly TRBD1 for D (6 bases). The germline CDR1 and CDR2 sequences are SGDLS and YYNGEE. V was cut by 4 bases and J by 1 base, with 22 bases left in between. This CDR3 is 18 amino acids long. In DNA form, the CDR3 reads TGTGCCAGCAGCCGGAAGGGGGACCCAAATTTCCGCACAGATACGCAGTATTTT. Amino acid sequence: CASSRKGDPNFRTDTQYF.

The CDR3 spells CSVAVTAGNQPQHF. In DNA form, the CDR3 reads TGCAGCGTTGCGGTAACAGCGGGCAATCAGCCCCAGCATTTT. This chain links TRBV29-1 with TRBJ1-5; D remains ambiguous. The CDR3 has 14 amino acids. The V end lost 4 bases, the J end lost 2 bases, and 12 bases lay between the germline ends. Germline CDR1 and CDR2: SQVTM and ANQGSEA.

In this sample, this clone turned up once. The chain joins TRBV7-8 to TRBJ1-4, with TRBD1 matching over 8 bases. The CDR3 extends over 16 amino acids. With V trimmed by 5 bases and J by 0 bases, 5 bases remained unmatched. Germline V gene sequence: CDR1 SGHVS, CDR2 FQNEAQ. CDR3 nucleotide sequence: TGTGCCAGCAGCCCGCGACAGGGGCCAACTAATGAAAAACTGTTTTTT. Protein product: CASSPRQGPTNEKLFF.

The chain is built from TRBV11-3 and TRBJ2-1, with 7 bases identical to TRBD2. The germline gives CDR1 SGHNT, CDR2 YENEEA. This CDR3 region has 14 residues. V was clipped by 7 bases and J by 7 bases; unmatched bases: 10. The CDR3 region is CASTLGTTGNEQFF. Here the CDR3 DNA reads TGTGCCAGCACTCTCGGGACTACGGGGAATGAGCAGTTCTTC. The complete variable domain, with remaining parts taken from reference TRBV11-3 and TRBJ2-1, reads EAGVVQSPRYKIIEKKQPVAFWCNPISGHNTLYWYLQNLGQGPELLIRYENEEAVDDSQLPKDRFSAERLKGVDSTLKIQPAELGDSAVYLCASTLGTTGNEQFFGPGTRLTVL.